Listed below are T cell receptor beta chains from one sample, sequenced in a study of a mutant IDH1 vaccine in newly diagnosed glioma. Sequencing used immunoSEQ multiplex PCR; TCRdb keeps in-frame clones, though not all of them. The sample lists about 34,000 clones; around four fifths were seen once. The material was peripheral blood mononuclear cells (PBMCs), obtained from a glioma patient treated with radiotherapy, temozolomide or both. The origin of the receptors is a man aged 50 to 60 with glioma. Some clones in this sample may be carry-over from other donors' samples. Each CDR3 is given with its conserved first and last residue. D genes are given only for firm matches. The size field is filled for only some rows; it gives once, few, many or a size class.

D	size	J	V	DNA	CDR3
TRBD2	NA	TRBJ2-5	TRBV7-3	TGTGCCAGCAGCTTAAGGCCCCTGACTAGCGGTAAAGAGACCCAGTACTTC	CASSLRPLTSGKETQYF
NA	NA	TRBJ2-2	TRBV11-3	TGTGCCAGCAGCTTAGGGGCCTACGGGGAGCTGTTTTTT	CASSLGAYGELFF
NA	few	TRBJ1-4	TRBV29-1	TGCAGCGTTGCCCTTAATGAAAAACTGTTTTTT	CSVALNEKLFF
NA	NA	TRBJ1-4	TRBV5-1	TGCGCCAGCAGCTTGGAGGGCGGGGAACTGTTTTTT	CASSLEGGELFF
TRBD1	NA	TRBJ1-4	TRBV6-1	TGTGCCAGCAGACAGGGGGCATTTAATGAAAAACTGTTTTTT	CASRQGAFNEKLFF
NA	once	TRBJ1-1	TRBV4-1	TGCGCCAGCAGCCAAGAACCCGGGCAGGCCGCAAGGAACACTGAAGCTTTCTTT	CASSQEPGQAARNTEAFF
NA	NA	TRBJ2-5	TRBV18	TGTGCCAGCTCACCAAAGGGAGAGACCCAGTACTTC	CASSPKGETQYF
NA	NA	TRBJ1-2	TRBV9	TGTGCCAGCAGCGGGCCGGGACCCTTGCTCTATGGCTACACCTTC	CASSGPGPLLYGYTF
TRBD1	few	TRBJ1-2	TRBV6-1	TGTGCCAGCAGTACTGACAGGGACTATGGCTACACCTTC	CASSTDRDYGYTF
NA	NA	TRBJ2-7	TRBV6-6	TGTGCCAGCAGTTACGGGCCATACGAGCAGTACTTC	CASSYGPYEQYF
NA	NA	TRBJ1-2	TRBV29-1	TGCAGCGATTCGGGGGACTATGGCTACACCTTC	CSDSGDYGYTF
TRBD2	medium-sized	TRBJ2-7	TRBV6-1	TGTGCCAGCAGTGAACTAGCGGGAGGGCCGGACGAGCAGTACTTC	CASSELAGGPDEQYF
TRBD2	once	TRBJ2-1	TRBV29-1	TGCAGCGTTGAGGCAGCGGGAGGCAATGAGCAGTTCTTC	CSVEAAGGNEQFF
TRBD1	NA	TRBJ1-4	TRBV5-1	TGCGCCAGCAGTCCAGGACAGGAGGGGGAAAAACTGTTTTTT	CASSPGQEGEKLFF